This T cell receptor (beta chain) was recovered during a study of monozygotic twins with inflammatory bowel disease. Through template switching, UMIs that included a 6-nucleotide sample barcode were added. For each CDR3 protein, TCRdb gives one entry from its re-call of the 5' RACE reads, without DNA. The sample spans 150,000 to 200,000 distinct CDR3 sequences; the ten largest clones claim more than 2.5%. The CDR3 covers 16 residues. Germline V gene sequence: CDR1 MGHRA, CDR2 YSYEKL. This clonotype originated in a human donor with ulcerative colitis or Crohn's disease, or a healthy co-twin of an affected twin (not recorded which). The genes are TRBV4-1 and TRBJ2-2; TCRdb's D call, TRBD1, is unchecked because there is no DNA. Source material: blood. CDR3: CASSQMPTGNTGELFF.